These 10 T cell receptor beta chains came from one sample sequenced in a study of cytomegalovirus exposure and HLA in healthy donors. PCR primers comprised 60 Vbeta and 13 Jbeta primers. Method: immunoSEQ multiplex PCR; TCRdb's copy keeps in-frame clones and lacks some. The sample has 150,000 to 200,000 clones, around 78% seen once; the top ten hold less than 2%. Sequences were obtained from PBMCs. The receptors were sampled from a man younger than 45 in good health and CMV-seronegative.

The CDR3: CAISEGAESPEAFF. The CDR3 nucleotides read TGTGCCATCAGTGAAGGGGCGGAATCACCAGAAGCTTTCTTT. This sequence joins TRBV10-3 and TRBJ1-1; perhaps TRBD1 as D (5 bases). The CDR3 consists of 14 residues. Deletions cut 3 bases from V and 8 bases from J, with 16 bases between. From germline, CDR1 is ENHRY and CDR2 SYGVKD.

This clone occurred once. The CDR3 region is CASSLIDPNTGELFF. The CDR3 DNA reads as TGTGCCAGCAGCTTAATAGATCCTAACACCGGGGAGCTGTTTTTT. V usage is TRBV7-6 and J usage is TRBJ2-2; D uncertain. Germline V gene data show CDR1 as SGHVS and CDR2 as FNYEAQ. The CDR3 is 15 residues long. With 2 bases removed from V and 2 bases from J, the gap between germline ends came to 9 bases.

CDR3 nucleotides: TGCGCCAGCAGCTTTATCCCAGCGGGAGCCAATGAGCAGTTCTTC. Translated: CASSFIPAGANEQFF. The chain joins TRBV5-1 to TRBJ2-1; 8 positions match TRBD2. The CDR3 runs 15 residues. V lost 2 bases and J lost 6; bases outside the gene matches: 7. Germline CDR1 is SGHRS and CDR2 is YFSETQ. The variable domain in full, with the rest retrieved from reference TRBV5-1 and TRBJ2-1, is KAGVTQTPRYLIKTRGQQVTLSCSPISGHRSVSWYQQTPGQGLQFLFEYFSETQRNKGNFPGRFSGRQFSNSRSEMNVSTLELGDSALYLCASSFIPAGANEQFFGPGTRLTVL.

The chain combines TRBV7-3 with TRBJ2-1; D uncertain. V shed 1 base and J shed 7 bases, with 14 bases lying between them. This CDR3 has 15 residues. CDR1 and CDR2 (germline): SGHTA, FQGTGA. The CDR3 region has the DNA TGTGCCAGCAGCTTAATCGCCGAGGCCCTAAATGAGCAGTTCTTC. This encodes CASSLIAEALNEQFF.

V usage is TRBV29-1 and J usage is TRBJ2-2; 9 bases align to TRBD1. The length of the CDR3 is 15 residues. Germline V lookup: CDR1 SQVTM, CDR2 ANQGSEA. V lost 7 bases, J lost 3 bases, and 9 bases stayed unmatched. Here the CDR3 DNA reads TGCAGCGCCACAGGGGGCAGTGGGTACACCGGGGAGCTGTTTTTT. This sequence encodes CSATGGSGYTGELFF.

CDR3 protein: CASSLAAGVVATEAFF. CDR3 bases: TGTGCCAGCAGCTTAGCTGCAGGGGTGGTCGCCACTGAAGCTTTCTTT. J is TRBJ1-1 and V is TRBV7-9; D is perhaps TRBD1 (6 bases). Germline V gene lookup returns CDR1 SEHNR and CDR2 FQNEAQ (reference sequence). This CDR3 comprises 16 residues. Trimming shortened V by 0 bases and J by 4 bases, and 15 bases separated the two germline ends.

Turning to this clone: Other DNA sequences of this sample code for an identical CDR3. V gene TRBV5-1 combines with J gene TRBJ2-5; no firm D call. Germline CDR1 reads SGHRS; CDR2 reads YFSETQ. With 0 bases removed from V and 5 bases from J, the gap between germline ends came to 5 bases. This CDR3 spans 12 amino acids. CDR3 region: CASSLVMETQYF. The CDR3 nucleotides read TGCGCCAGCAGCTTGGTCATGGAGACCCAGTACTTC.

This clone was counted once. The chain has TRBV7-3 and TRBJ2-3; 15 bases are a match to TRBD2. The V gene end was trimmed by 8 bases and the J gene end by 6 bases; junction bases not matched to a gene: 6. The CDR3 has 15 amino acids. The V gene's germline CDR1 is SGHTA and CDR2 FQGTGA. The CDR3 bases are TGTGCCAGCGGCCTGGGACTAGCGGGAGGTGATACGCAGTATTTT. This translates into CASGLGLAGGDTQYF.

This CDR3 reads CASSERGEVNGYTF. CDR3 in DNA: TGTGCCAGCAGTGAGCGGGGGGAGGTTAATGGCTACACCTTC. The J gene is TRBJ1-2, the V gene TRBV6-4, with a weak D call TRBD1 (5 bases). The V gene's germline CDR1 is MRHNA and CDR2 SNTAGT. The V and J ends lost 3 bases and 6 bases respectively, with 14 bases between them. The CDR3 has 14 amino acids.

The CDR3 protein is CASSLQSGTDTQYF. Written as DNA, the CDR3 is TGTGCCAGCAGCTTACAGAGCGGCACAGATACGCAGTATTTT. The V gene is TRBV7-3, the J gene TRBJ2-3; no firm D call. The germline CDR1 and CDR2 sequences are SGHTA and FQGTGA. This CDR3 has 14 amino acids. Trimming pared 2 bases from V and 1 base from J, leaving 7 bases between.